The 2 T cell receptor beta chains below come from one sample, sequenced in a study of HIV-infected patients and healthy controls. No cell fractionation was done, so the repertoire covers all unsorted peripheral blood T cells. cDNA was made from about 500 ng RNA using alpha and beta constant primers. Separate chain-specific third strand synthesis with multiplexing indices produced the alpha and beta libraries. TCRdb re-called the 5' RACE reads with MiXCR, one entry per CDR3 protein. The sample shows 20,000 to 30,000 distinct CDR3 sequences, 8.5% to 9% of them seen only once. The sample taken for sequencing was blood. These receptors all come from an adult in good health.

This clonotype was counted many times. The J gene is TRBJ1-1, the V gene TRBV19; D is unresolved. CDR1 and CDR2 from the germline V gene are LNHDA and SQIVND (reference sequence). This CDR3 is built from 13 residues. V dropped 2 bases and J dropped 0 bases, with 4 bases sitting between them. CDR3 sequence reads: CASSINVNTEAFF. CDR3 nucleotides: TGTGCCAGTAGTATAAACGTGAACACTGAAGCTTTCTTT.

This clonotype was found many times. This chain connects TRBV18 to TRBJ1-5; D ambiguous. CDR1 is KGHSH, CDR2 LQKENI, per germline. V lost 3 bases and J lost 5, with 23 bases in between. This CDR3 region has 18 residues. In nucleotides, the CDR3 is TGTGCCAGCTCACCGAGCCCTTGGTCCGGAGAACGAGATCAGCCCCAGCATTTT. Translation: CASSPSPWSGERDQPQHF.